This passage covers 16 T cell receptor beta chains from one sample sequenced in a study of CD8 T cells in Susac syndrome. Reverse transcription of about 0.5 to 1 ug RNA used random hexamers. TCRdb re-called the immunoSEQ multiplex PCR reads through MiXCR, storing one row per CDR3 protein. The sample lists some 200,000 distinct CDR3 sequences, around 90% occurring once. Sequenced input: CD4+ T cells from PBMCs. All receptors come from a human donor with Susac syndrome.

This chain links TRBV18 with TRBJ2-3; TRBD1 matches at 7 bases. This CDR3 is 15 amino acids long. From germline, CDR1 is KGHSH and CDR2 LQKENI. Unmatched junction bases numbered 9, after V lost 8 bases and J lost 1 base. CDR3 nucleotides: TGTGCCAGCCGCATCACCGGGACAGGCACAGATACGCAGTATTTT. This codes for CASRITGTGTDTQYF.

V usage is TRBV20-1 and J usage is TRBJ1-6, with D possibly matching TRBD1 (6 bases). CDR1 is DFQATT and CDR2 is SNEGSKA in the germline V gene (reference sequence). Trimming left V 1 base short and J 7 bases short, with 11 bases between. This CDR3 is built from 14 residues. The DNA of the CDR3 is TGCAGTGCTAGAGTCGGACAGTTGAATTCACCCCTCCACTTT. Residues: CSARVGQLNSPLHF.

V and J are TRBV29-1 and TRBJ1-3; D call uncertain. The CDR3 extends over 12 amino acids. CDR1 and CDR2 (germline): SQVTM, ANQGSEA. V lost 5 bases to trimming and J lost 2 bases, with 7 bases between them. CDR3 in amino acids: CSVQVAGNTIYF. The CDR3 coding sequence is TGCAGCGTTCAGGTCGCTGGAAACACCATATATTTT.

V gene TRBV30 combines with J gene TRBJ2-2, with D possibly being TRBD2 (6 bases). The germline V and J ends were trimmed by 3 bases and 1 base, with 6 bases remaining between them. CDR3 length: 13 residues. The germline gives CDR1 GTSNPN, CDR2 SVGIG (reference sequence). This chain's CDR3 is CAWRGGNTGELFF. The CDR3, as DNA: TGTGCCTGGAGGGGGGGGAACACCGGGGAGCTGTTTTTT. Combining the CDR3 with reference TRBV30 and TRBJ2-2 gives the whole variable domain SQTIHQWPATLVQPVGSPLSLECTVEGTSNPNLYWYRQAAGRGLQLLFYSVGIGQISSEVPQNLSASRPQDRQFILSSKKLLLSDSGFYLCAWRGGNTGELFFGEGSRLTVL.

The V gene is TRBV30, the J gene TRBJ2-7, with D tentatively TRBD1 (6 bases). V shed 5 bases and J shed 0 bases, with 17 bases lying between them. This CDR3 region has 15 residues. Germline CDR1 and CDR2: GTSNPN and SVGIG (reference sequence). The CDR3 spells CAWSSRGSGSYEQYF. CDR3 bases: TGTGCCTGGTCATCCAGGGGTTCGGGCTCCTACGAGCAGTACTTC.

This clonotype showed up just once. The J gene is TRBJ2-7, the V gene TRBV11-3; TRBD1 or TRBD2 may be the D gene (5 bases each). V shed 5 bases and J shed 2 bases, with 16 bases lying between them. Germline CDR1 is SGHNT and CDR2 is YENEEA. The CDR3 sequence is 15 residues long. This CDR3 reads CASSPSGAQPYEQYF. Here the CDR3 DNA reads TGTGCCAGCAGCCCCTCCGGGGCGCAACCCTACGAGCAGTACTTC.

This clonotype was picked up one time. This chain's CDR3 is CASSKPANTEAFF. DNA of the CDR3: TGTGCCAGCAGCAAACCAGCGAACACTGAAGCTTTCTTT. This sequence joins TRBV21-1 and TRBJ1-1. TRBV21-1 is listed as a pseudogene. CDR3 length: 13 amino acids.

The chain combines TRBV24-1 with TRBJ2-3; no firm D call. The CDR3 loop spans 14 amino acids. The germline V and J ends were trimmed by 1 base and 9 bases, with 13 bases remaining between them. Germline V gene lookup returns CDR1 KGHDR and CDR2 SFDVKD. CDR3 region: CATSDFPAFSTQYF. DNA for the CDR3: TGTGCCACCAGTGATTTCCCGGCTTTTTCGACGCAGTATTTT.

J is TRBJ2-2 and V is TRBV20-1, with D tentatively TRBD1 or TRBD2 (5 bases each). This CDR3 has 14 residues. Deletions cut 6 bases from V and 5 bases from J, with 16 bases between. CDR1 is DFQATT and CDR2 is SNEGSKA in the germline V gene (reference sequence). The CDR3 sequence: CSAKLTGGTGELFF. CDR3 coding DNA: TGCAGTGCGAAGCTCACTGGGGGAACCGGGGAGCTGTTTTTT.

CDR3 loop: CASSRRVLDHYGYTF. CDR3 DNA sequence: TGTGCCAGCAGTCGCCGGGTTCTGGACCACTATGGCTACACCTTC. This chain links TRBV11-2 with TRBJ1-2; D unclear. This CDR3 comprises 15 residues. CDR1 and CDR2 from the germline V gene are SGHAT and FQNNGV. V lost 6 bases and J 3 bases, leaving 17 bases between the germline ends. The entire variable domain, with the rest obtained from reference TRBV11-2 and TRBJ1-2, is as follows: EAGVAQSPRYKIIEKRQSVAFWCNPISGHATLYWYQQILGQGPKLLIQFQNNGVVDDSQLPKDRFSAERLKGVDSTLKIQPAKLEDSAVYLCASSRRVLDHYGYTFGSGTRLTVV.

This sequence joins TRBV28 and TRBJ2-1; TRBD2 agrees at 10 bases. With 2 bases clipped from V and 9 bases from J, the junction kept 10 bases outside the gene matches. The CDR3 loop spans 16 amino acids. Germline V gene sequence: CDR1 MDHEN, CDR2 SYDVKM. CDR3 in amino acids: CASSLLEASGRAEQFF. CDR3 sequence (DNA): TGTGCCAGCAGTTTACTCGAGGCTAGCGGGAGAGCTGAGCAGTTCTTC.

The V gene is TRBV5-1, the J gene TRBJ2-3; either TRBD1 or TRBD2 may supply D (6 bases each). The germline CDR1 and CDR2 sequences are SGHRS and YFSETQ. The CDR3 is made up of 13 amino acids. Between the trimmed V and J ends, which lost 1 base and 6 bases, there was a span of 9 bases. DNA of the CDR3: TGCGCCAGCAGCTTGCGGAGGGGGGATACGCAGTATTTT. It yields the protein CASSLRRGDTQYF.

This clonotype appeared a single time. This sequence joins TRBV7-9 and TRBJ2-6, with TRBD1 identical over 10 bases. The CDR3 contains 17 residues. V gave up 5 bases and J gave up 7 bases; unmatched junction bases: 11. CDR1 and CDR2 from the germline V gene are SEHNR and FQNEAQ (reference sequence). CDR3 bases: TGTGCCAGCAGCCCCTTTGGGACAGGGGTTACCGCCAACGTCCTGACTTTC. Encoded protein: CASSPFGTGVTANVLTF.

The V and J genes are TRBV7-8 and TRBJ1-2, with D perhaps matching TRBD1 (6 bases). Germline V gene data show CDR1 as SGHVS and CDR2 as FQNEAQ. The CDR3 runs 12 residues. Between the trimmed V and J ends, which lost 2 bases and 8 bases, there was a span of 9 bases. CDR3 DNA: TGTGCCAGCAGCTTACAGGGGCGAGGCTACACCTTC. Translation gives CASSLQGRGYTF. The variable domain in full, completed from reference TRBV7-8 and TRBJ1-2, reads GAGVSQSPRYKVAKRGQDVALRCDPISGHVSLFWYQQALGQGPEFLTYFQNEAQLDKSGLPSDRFFAERPEGSVSTLKIQRTQQEDSAVYLCASSLQGRGYTFGSGTRLTVV.

The chain joins TRBV12-3 or TRBV12-4 to TRBJ2-7; 10 bases agree with TRBD2. The V and J ends lost 6 bases and 2 bases, in that order; junction bases with no gene match: 10. The CDR3 extends over 16 amino acids. Here the CDR3 DNA reads TGTGCCAGCAGCTTGCTCGGGACTAGCGTTCCCTACGAGCAGTACTTC. It specifies CASSLLGTSVPYEQYF.

V and J are TRBV4-1 and TRBJ2-6; the match to TRBD2 covers 7 bases. The CDR3 has 17 residues. The germline gives CDR1 MGHRA, CDR2 YSYEKL. J was trimmed by 0 bases and V by 4 bases; bases with no gene match: 6. The CDR3 loop is CASSPGTKDSGANVLTF. In DNA form, the CDR3 reads TGCGCCAGCAGCCCAGGGACTAAAGACTCTGGGGCCAACGTCCTGACTTTC.